The TCR beta chain described here comes from a study of molecular identifiers for immune sequencing clone quantification listed by TCRdb under 2018. Describing the broader study: For a replicate experiment, the RNA from either 20,000 or 100,000 naive CD8 T cells was divided into five aliquots, and four of those aliquots went on to sequencing. CD8 T cells were used in a methods study to benchmark molecular-identifier clustering-based TCR repertoire sequencing (MIDCIRS) and TCR RNA copy counting. On the study overall, not on this receptor specifically: Approximately 3.3 recovered TCR RNA copies per cell were obtained by modeling, versus 9 to 10 by digital PCR, implying a capture efficiency of about 30%. Spiked-in Jurkat TCR RNA equal to a single cell's worth was reported to be detectable even within one million naive CD8 T cells. Clones above 20 RNA copies held over 97% of molecules in CMV-specific effector cells but under 1% in naive cells. When barcode sub-clustering was left out, chimeric consensus sequences inflated TCR diversity, with chimeras reaching as high as 47%. Highly expanded clone sizes could be underestimated because identical TCR molecules may share a barcode. Naive libraries contained spiked-in Jurkat TCR RNA (10 copies' worth), which is not part of the donor repertoire.

The CDR3 goes from the cysteine to the phenylalanine over 15 residues. The entry retains the CDR3 DNA only, 45 bases that are in frame from base 1. Relative to germline, V is missing 5 bases and J is missing 0 bases, with 6 bases of the junction outside any gene match. Per the germline V gene, SGHAT is the CDR1 and FQNNGV is the CDR2. The library was made by PCR. Sequencing used an Illumina HiSeq 4000. Bulk TCR libraries were prepared as previously described, using TCR primers listed in Table S5. The Qiagen AllPrep DNA/RNA kit was used to purify total RNA. Before any analysis, reads coming from multiple sequencing runs of the same library were combined into one pool. From the authors' description of their analysis: Only reads with exact TCR constant sequence were kept, trimmed to 150 nt, and grouped by their 12-nt molecular barcodes. Reads inside each barcode group were sub-clustered using a 15% Levenshtein threshold, and a quality-weighted consensus sequence was constructed for each RNA molecule. Non-functional sequences were removed, as were lower-count sequences one edit away from another. On the basis of fitting two negative binomial distributions, barcode sub-clusters with fewer than 20% of the maximum read count were discarded. TCRdb reworked the public reads: Q25 trimming with fastp, MiXCR clone assembly, productive beta chains retained. Entries that share a CDR3 protein sequence are merged under the most common genes and DNA. TCRdb, not the original authors, processed these V and J calls. The sample profile shows a few hundred thousand distinct CDR3 sequences; about 20% of them were found once. The ten largest make up around 0.84% of the sample.

Turning to this clonotype: Its binding antigen is unknown. The sample holds no much larger clone one base away, and base qualities are not on file.

Naive CD8 T cell libraries were made from about 21,000 to 970,000 sorted cells using 10%, 30% or 50% of purified RNA. On a BD FACSAria II, naive CD8 T cells were FACS-sorted as CD8+CD4-CCR7+CD45RA+ and collected into RLT Plus buffer. To test detection sensitivity, Jurkat RNA equal to ten TCR copies was added to samples of roughly 19,000-1,100,000 naive CD8 T cells. Enrichment of CD8 T cells was done with RosetteSep CD8+ T Cell Enrichment Cocktail plus Ficoll-Paque, and ACK red cell lysis came afterward. The sequence came from a human donor in good health. Some libraries in this study had Jurkat cell RNA spiked in. Sequencing was performed on naive CD8+ T cells from blood, with Jurkat cell RNA spiked in. What the cell subset or site label conveys for this sample: FACS-sorted CD8+CD4-CCR7+CD45RA+ naive T cells. The sequence joins TRBV11-2 to TRBJ1-1; the junction holds 7 bases that match TRBD1. The CDR3 region has the sequence CASSGQGQMNTEAFF. Here is the DNA: TGTGCCAGCAGCGGGCAGGGACAGATGAACACTGAAGCTTTCTTT. The reference TRBV11-2 and TRBJ1-1 proteins fill in what lies around the CDR3, so the full variable domain reads EAGVAQSPRYKIIEKRQSVAFWCNPISGHATLYWYQQILGQGPKLLIQFQNNGVVDDSQLPKDRFSAERLKGVDSTLKIQPAKLEDSAVYLCASSGQGQMNTEAFFGQGTRLTVV.